Sequencing of this T cell receptor (beta chain) was carried out in a study of shared clonotypes between healthy human individuals. General study points: Naive subsets tended to show greater estimated richness than memory subsets. Naive CD4 clonotypes overlapped across a few donors at approximately 5%.

Libraries were prepared by immunoSEQ multiplex PCR; TCRdb keeps only in-frame clonotypes and omits some of them. Counted here are fewer than 850,000 clones, less than 95% occurring once; the ten biggest clones make up 30% to 40%. This CDR3 is 13 amino acids long. The V gene's germline CDR1 is MNHNY and CDR2 SVGAGI (reference sequence). The V and J ends lost 6 bases and 0 bases respectively, with 8 bases between them. Donors included only healthy HIV-negative adults lacking recent acute infections or vaccinations. Pooled CD45RO+ cells and CCR7-negative CD45RA+ TemRA cells made up CD8 memory. As for this clone: What it binds is not known.

Sequenced material: memory CD8+ T cells from PBMCs. As to subset: CD45RO+ cells pooled with CCR7-negative TemRA cells. This chain joins TRBV6-6 and TRBJ1-1; D remains ambiguous. The TCR sequence derives from a man aged 18-30 years in good health. Some clones in this sample may be carry-over from other donors' samples. The CDR3 DNA follows: TGTGCCAGCAGCCAACACTTGAACACTGAAGCTTTCTTT. Protein product: CASSQHLNTEAFF.